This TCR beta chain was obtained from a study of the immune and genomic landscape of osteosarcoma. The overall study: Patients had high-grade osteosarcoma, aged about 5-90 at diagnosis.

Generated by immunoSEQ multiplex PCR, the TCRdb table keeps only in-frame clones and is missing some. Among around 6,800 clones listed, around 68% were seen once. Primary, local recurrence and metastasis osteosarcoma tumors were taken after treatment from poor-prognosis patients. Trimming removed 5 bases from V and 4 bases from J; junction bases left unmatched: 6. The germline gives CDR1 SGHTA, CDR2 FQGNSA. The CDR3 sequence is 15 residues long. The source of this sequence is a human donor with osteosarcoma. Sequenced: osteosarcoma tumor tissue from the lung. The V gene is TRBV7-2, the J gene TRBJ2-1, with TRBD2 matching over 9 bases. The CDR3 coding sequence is TGTGCCAGCAGCCATGCTAGCGGGGAATACAATGAGCAGTTCTTC. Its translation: CASSHASGEYNEQFF.